What follows are 3 T cell receptor beta chains derived from one specimen sequenced in a study of blood T cell repertoires in COVID-19. The table came from immunoSEQ multiplex PCR; TCRdb's copy has only in-frame clones and leaves some out. This sample has some 700,000 clones, with over 80% found just once. Material: peripheral blood. The receptors were sampled from a woman younger than 35 with acute or convalescent COVID-19.

This chain uses TRBV9 with TRBJ1-2; TRBD1 aligns across 11 bases. Germline values: CDR1 SGDLS, CDR2 YYNGEE. The CDR3 sequence is 17 residues long. The V gene end was trimmed by 3 bases and the J gene end by 1 base; junction bases not matched to a gene: 8. CDR3 coding DNA: TGTGCCAGCAGCGCCACAGGGACAGGGGGACTTAACTATGGCTACACCTTC. Translation: CASSATGTGGLNYGYTF.

The chain couples TRBV24-1 to TRBJ1-1; TRBD1 agrees at 7 bases. V was clipped by 10 bases and J by 2 bases; unmatched bases: 15. The CDR3 has 16 amino acids. The V gene's germline CDR1 is KGHDR and CDR2 SFDVKD. CDR3 protein: CATNLIWGTANTEAFF. The CDR3 nucleotides are TGTGCCACAAACCTAATATGGGGGACAGCTAACACTGAAGCTTTCTTT.

The V and J genes are TRBV4-3 and TRBJ2-2, with D maybe TRBD1 (6 bases). Germline V gene lookup returns CDR1 LGHNA and CDR2 YSLEER. The CDR3 covers 17 residues. Trimming took 2 bases from V and 6 from J, leaving 19 bases between them. CDR3 sequence (DNA): TGCGCCAGCAGCCAAAAACCTAGGGGACATGGGTCCGGGGAGCTGTTTTTT. This gives the protein CASSQKPRGHGSGELFF.